One and the same sample provided the 7 T cell receptor beta chains below, sequenced in a study of blood T cell repertoires in COVID-19. Profiled with immunoSEQ multiplex PCR; TCRdb holds only in-frame clones, not every one. Here the sample spans approximately 450,000 clones, 85% to 90% being singletons. The sequencing sample was made of PBMCs or T cells enriched from blood (not recorded which). These receptors were obtained from a man aged 25 to 40 who had recovered from COVID-19.

The CDR3 nucleotides are TGTGCCAGCAGCTTGGTGGGGGGGGATGAAGCTTTCTTT. Protein: CASSLVGGDEAFF. The V call is TRBV5-4, the J call TRBJ1-1, with a tentative D call TRBD1 (5 bases). Trimming pared 0 bases from V and 7 bases from J, leaving 10 bases between. CDR3 length equals 13 residues. The germline gives CDR1 SGHNT, CDR2 YYREEE (reference sequence).

This clone turned up a few times. The chain carries TRBV4-1 and TRBJ2-5, with D possibly matching TRBD2 (5 bases). Trimming pared 0 bases from V and 4 bases from J, leaving 12 bases between. CDR1 MGHRA and CDR2 YSYEKL come from the germline V gene. This CDR3 contains 15 residues. The CDR3 here is CASSQDKRSGETQYF. The CDR3 DNA reads TGCGCCAGCAGCCAAGACAAGCGGTCAGGAGAGACCCAGTACTTC.

This clone was counted between two and nine times. This sequence joins TRBV10-1 and TRBJ2-1, with TRBD1 matching 7 bases. CDR3 length equals 14 residues. CDR1 is WNHNN and CDR2 is SYGVQD in the germline V gene (reference sequence). V lost 4 bases and J lost 5; bases outside the gene matches: 5. The CDR3: CASSVRGQDNEQFF. Here the CDR3 DNA reads TGCGCCAGCAGTGTTAGGGGGCAGGACAATGAGCAGTTCTTC.

V usage is TRBV29-1 and J usage is TRBJ2-7, with 11 bases matching TRBD2. The J segment lost 4 bases and the V segment lost 4 bases, leaving 6 bases of the junction unmatched. Looked up from germline, CDR1 is SQVTM and CDR2 is ANQGSEA. The CDR3 spans 14 residues. The CDR3 here is CSVAGTSGYYEQYF. In DNA form, the CDR3 reads TGCAGCGTTGCCGGGACTAGCGGATATTACGAGCAGTACTTC.

The V and J genes are TRBV7-2 and TRBJ2-7, with 7 bases matching TRBD1. Trimming took 2 bases from V and 2 from J; bases not matched to a gene: 6. Germline assignment: CDR1 SGHTA and CDR2 FQGNSA. The CDR3 contains 15 residues. Here the CDR3 DNA reads TGTGCCAGCAGCTTAAGGACAGGCGCGCCCTACGAGCAGTACTTC. Encoded protein: CASSLRTGAPYEQYF.

The chain has TRBV5-6 and TRBJ1-6; D unresolved. The CDR3 runs to 15 residues. CDR1 and CDR2 from the germline V gene are SGHDT and YYEEEE. V lost 0 bases and J lost 9, with 13 bases in between. The CDR3 DNA reads TGTGCCAGCAGCTTGGGCGTCGAAGCATCTTCACCCCTCCACTTT. This translates into CASSLGVEASSPLHF.

The chain is built from TRBV13 and TRBJ2-2, with TRBD2 matching 9 bases. The CDR3 runs 14 residues. CDR1 is PRHDT and CDR2 is FYEKMQ in the germline V gene (reference sequence). The ends lost 7 bases at V and 6 bases at J; junction bases unmatched: 6. This CDR3 is CASMISGSAGELFF. In nucleotides, the CDR3 is TGTGCCAGCATGATTAGCGGGAGCGCCGGGGAGCTGTTTTTT.